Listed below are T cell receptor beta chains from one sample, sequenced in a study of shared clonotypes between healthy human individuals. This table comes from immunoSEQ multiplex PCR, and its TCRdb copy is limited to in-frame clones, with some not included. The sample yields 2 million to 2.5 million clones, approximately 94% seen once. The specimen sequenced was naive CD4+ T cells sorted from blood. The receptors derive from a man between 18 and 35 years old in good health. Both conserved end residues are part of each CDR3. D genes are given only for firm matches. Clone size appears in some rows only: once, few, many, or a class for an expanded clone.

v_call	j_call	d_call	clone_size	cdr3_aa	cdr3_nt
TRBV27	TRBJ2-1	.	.	CASRSNTVDEQFF	TGTGCCAGCAGATCCAATACCGTCGATGAGCAGTTCTTC
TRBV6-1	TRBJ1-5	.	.	CASSEGRGIMPQHF	TGTGCCAGCAGTGAAGGGCGGGGGATTATGCCCCAGCATTTT
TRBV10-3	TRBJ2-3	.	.	CAISESGGSTDTQYF	TGTGCCATCAGTGAGTCCGGCGGGAGCACAGATACGCAGTATTTT
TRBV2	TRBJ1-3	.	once	CASSDRDSGNTIYF	TGTGCCAGCAGTGACAGGGACTCTGGAAACACCATATATTTT
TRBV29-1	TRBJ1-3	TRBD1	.	CAGGQSLIHTIYF	TGCGCCGGGGGACAGAGTTTAATCCACACCATATATTTT
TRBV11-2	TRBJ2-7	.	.	CASSLDLWGGPSGEQYF	TGTGCCAGCAGCTTAGATCTGTGGGGGGGCCCCTCCGGGGAGCAGTACTTC
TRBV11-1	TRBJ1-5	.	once	CASRKEVLTAGFPNQPQHF	TGTGCCAGCAGGAAGGAGGTATTGACCGCCGGGTTTCCTAATCAGCCCCAGCATTTT
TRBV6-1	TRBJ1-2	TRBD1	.	CASSELFRLRQGAGGYTF	TGTGCCAGCAGTGAACTCTTCCGACTTCGACAGGGGGCAGGGGGCTACACCTTC
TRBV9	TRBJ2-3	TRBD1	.	CASSVDSTGGLDTQYF	TGTGCCAGCAGCGTAGATTCTACAGGGGGCCTAGATACGCAGTATTTT
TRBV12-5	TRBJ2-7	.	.	CASGIGNSGTSYEQYF	TGTGCTAGTGGTATCGGTAATAGCGGAACCTCCTACGAGCAGTACTTC
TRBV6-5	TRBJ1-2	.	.	CASSRTRQSSGYTF	TGTGCCAGCAGCCGTACGAGACAGTCCTCTGGCTACACCTTC
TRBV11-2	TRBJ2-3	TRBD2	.	CASSPAGGTSYTDTQYF	TGTGCCAGCAGTCCGGCGGGGGGGACTAGCTACACAGATACGCAGTATTTT
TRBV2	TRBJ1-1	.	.	CASSEVPRGVSEAFF	TGTGCCAGCAGTGAAGTCCCGAGGGGGGTTTCTGAAGCTTTCTTT
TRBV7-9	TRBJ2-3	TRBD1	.	CASLQGARTDTQYF	TGTGCCAGCCTGCAGGGGGCACGCACAGATACGCAGTATTTT
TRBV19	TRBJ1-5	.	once	CASSGPGNQPQHF	TGTGCCAGTAGTGGTCCCGGGAATCAGCCCCAGCATTTT
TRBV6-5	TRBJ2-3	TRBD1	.	CASTTGTGESDTQYF	TGTGCCAGCACTACCGGGACAGGGGAGTCAGATACGCAGTATTTT
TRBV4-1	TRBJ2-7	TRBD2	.	CASSQEGPTSGAYEQYF	TGCGCCAGCAGCCAAGAAGGTCCGACTAGCGGGGCCTACGAGCAGTACTTC
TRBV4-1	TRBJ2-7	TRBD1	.	CASSQIMRRQGSYEQYF	TGCGCCAGCAGCCAAATTATGCGGAGACAGGGGTCCTACGAGCAGTACTTC
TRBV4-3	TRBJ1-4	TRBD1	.	CASSQPGTGAEKLFF	TGCGCCAGCAGCCAACCTGGGACAGGGGCTGAAAAACTGTTTTTT
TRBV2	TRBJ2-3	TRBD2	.	CAINRGDATDTQYF	TGTGCCATCAACCGGGGGGATGCAACAGATACGCAGTATTTT
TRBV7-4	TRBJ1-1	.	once	CASSLVQNTEAFF	TGTGCCAGCAGCTTAGTACAGAACACTGAAGCTTTCTTT
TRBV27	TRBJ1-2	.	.	CASSWRGFWGYTF	TGTGCCAGCAGTTGGCGGGGGTTTTGGGGCTACACCTTC
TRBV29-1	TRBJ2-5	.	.	CSVVPGVDETQYF	TGCAGCGTTGTCCCGGGGGTCGACGAGACCCAGTACTTC